The 25 T cell receptor beta chains given below trace back to one sample, sequenced in a study of blood T cell repertoires in COVID-19. Sequencing used immunoSEQ multiplex PCR; TCRdb keeps in-frame clones, though not all of them. The sample carries some 170,000 clones, approximately 95% recorded once. What was sequenced was peripheral blood. The receptors shown here come from a woman aged 55-75 years with COVID-19, enrolled during active disease.

The V and J genes are TRBV19 and TRBJ1-2; no firm D call. The CDR3 consists of 14 residues. Trimming shortened V by 5 bases and J by 2 bases, and 12 bases separated the two germline ends. The V gene's germline CDR1 is LNHDA and CDR2 SQIVND (reference sequence). In DNA form, the CDR3 reads TGTGCCAGTAGTCCAGCAGGAACCAACTATGGCTACACCTTC. As protein: CASSPAGTNYGYTF.

This clone was detected only once. J is TRBJ1-3 and V is TRBV25-1; TRBD1 matches 10 bases. Germline V gives CDR1 MGHDK, CDR2 SYGVNS. The CDR3 contains 14 residues. J gave up 8 bases and V 2 bases, and 3 bases lay outside the gene matches. In nucleotides, the CDR3 is TGTGCCAGCAGTGAAAGGGACAGGGGAGACACCATATATTTT. Translating gives CASSERDRGDTIYF. The variable domain in full, completed from reference TRBV25-1 and TRBJ1-3, reads EADIYQTPRYLVIGTGKKITLECSQTMGHDKMYWYQQDPGMELHLIHYSYGVNSTEKGDLSSESTVSRIRTEHFPLTLESARPSHTSQYLCASSERDRGDTIYFGEGSWLTVV.

The chain uses TRBV2 and TRBJ1-6, with 7 bases that match TRBD1. V gave up 0 bases and J gave up 6 bases; unmatched junction bases: 5. The V gene's germline CDR1 is SNHLY and CDR2 FYNNEI. The CDR3 loop spans 16 amino acids. CDR3 amino acids: CASSEAGDRANSPLHF. The CDR3 DNA follows: TGTGCCAGCAGTGAAGCGGGAGACAGGGCTAATTCACCCCTCCACTTT.

The chain combines TRBV4-2 with TRBJ1-2; 9 nucleotides match TRBD1. From germline, CDR1 is LGHNA and CDR2 YNFKEQ. Losses at the gene ends were 2 bases for V and 7 bases for J; bases not matched to a gene: 5. CDR3 size: 14 residues. The CDR3 reads CASSQSDRGRGYTF. The DNA of the CDR3 is TGTGCCAGCAGCCAATCGGACAGGGGACGTGGCTACACCTTC.

The chain joins TRBV19 to TRBJ2-2, with TRBD2 identical over 9 bases. Trimming at V came to 6 bases and at J to 2 bases, leaving 7 bases not matched to a gene. Germline CDR1 reads LNHDA; CDR2 reads SQIVND (reference sequence). The CDR3 is 16 amino acids. Here the CDR3 DNA reads TGTGCCAGTAGAGGCGGCGGGGGGGCCAACACCGGGGAGCTGTTTTTT. This gives the protein CASRGGGGANTGELFF.

This chain joins TRBV18 and TRBJ2-7; D unclear. This CDR3 spans 13 amino acids. Germline CDR1 and CDR2: KGHSH and LQKENI. Between the trimmed V and J ends, which lost 2 bases and 3 bases, there was a span of 8 bases. The CDR3 region is CASSPGTDYEQYF. The CDR3 nucleotides are TGTGCCAGCTCACCAGGCACCGACTACGAGCAGTACTTC.

V usage is TRBV19 and J usage is TRBJ1-2; 9 nucleotides match TRBD1. The J segment lost 8 bases and the V segment lost 1 base, leaving 5 bases of the junction unmatched. Germline-derived CDR1 and CDR2 are LNHDA and SQIVND (reference sequence). The CDR3 has 14 residues. For the CDR3, the DNA is TGTGCCAGTAGTATAGCGGGACAGGGTAACGGCTACACCTTC. Translation: CASSIAGQGNGYTF.

This clone has a handful of counts. V and J are TRBV5-1 and TRBJ1-2; 11 positions match TRBD1. The CDR3 is 15 residues long. Germline CDR1 SGHRS, CDR2 YFSETQ. Trimming at V came to 3 bases and at J to 3 bases, leaving 4 bases not matched to a gene. Written as DNA, the CDR3 is TGCGCCAGCAGCTCCGGGACAGGGGGGGACTATGGCTACACCTTC. It codes for CASSSGTGGDYGYTF.

This clone has only one observation. The chain employs TRBV5-1 and TRBJ1-1; no clear D. Trimming cost V 0 bases and J 7 bases, with 10 bases left between them. This CDR3 is built from 13 residues. Germline V lookup: CDR1 SGHRS, CDR2 YFSETQ. The CDR3: CASSLGLPLEAFF. The CDR3 DNA reads as TGCGCCAGCAGCTTGGGCCTACCGCTTGAAGCTTTCTTT.

The J gene is TRBJ2-7, the V gene TRBV7-8; the match to TRBD1 covers 9 bases. Per the germline V gene, CDR1 is SGHVS and CDR2 is FQNEAQ. The V and J ends lost 3 bases and 6 bases, in that order; junction bases with no gene match: 6. The CDR3 runs 14 residues. This CDR3 reads CASSLYGGQGEQYF. The CDR3 DNA reads TGTGCCAGCAGCTTGTACGGGGGACAGGGCGAGCAGTACTTC.

The gene calls are TRBV9 and TRBJ2-7, with 10 bases matching TRBD1. The junction had 2 bases not matched to a gene; V was cut back by 0 bases and J by 2 bases. Germline CDR1 SGDLS, CDR2 YYNGEE. The CDR3 length is 15 residues. This CDR3 is CASSVEGQGTYEQYF. CDR3 nucleotide sequence: TGTGCCAGCAGCGTAGAGGGACAGGGGACCTACGAGCAGTACTTC.

The chain has TRBV2 and TRBJ1-5; tentative D call: TRBD1 (6 bases). Between the trimmed V and J ends, which lost 3 bases and 6 bases, there was a span of 15 bases. Germline V gene lookup returns CDR1 SNHLY and CDR2 FYNNEI. The CDR3 is 15 amino acids. CDR3 protein: CASSDRGMVGQPQHF. The CDR3 DNA is TGTGCCAGCAGTGACAGGGGTATGGTTGGTCAGCCCCAGCATTTT.

This chain connects TRBV12-3 or TRBV12-4 to TRBJ1-2; D is unclear. Trimming left V 3 bases short and J 6 bases short, with 8 bases between. The CDR3 loop spans 12 amino acids. The CDR3 reads CASSFEGHGYTF. CDR3 nucleotides: TGTGCCAGCAGTTTCGAGGGTCATGGCTACACCTTC.

The V call is TRBV10-3, the J call TRBJ1-2; the D gene is possibly TRBD1 (5 bases). The CDR3 contains 12 residues. The V gene's germline CDR1 is ENHRY and CDR2 SYGVKD. The ends were cut back, 8 bases at V and 2 bases at J, with 9 bases in the middle. The CDR3 nucleotides are TGTGCCATCGATCAGGGCAACTATGGCTACACCTTC. Translating gives CAIDQGNYGYTF.

The chain employs TRBV27 and TRBJ1-2; possibly TRBD1 for D (5 bases). This CDR3 contains 12 residues. The V gene lost 6 bases and the J gene lost 4 bases, with 9 bases spanning the gap. Per germline, CDR1 MNHEY and CDR2 SMNVEV (reference sequence). The CDR3 DNA reads as TGTGCCAGCAGCCAAAGGGGCTATGGCTACACCTTC. Amino acid sequence: CASSQRGYGYTF.

The CDR3 reads CASSLGSGYTDYGYTF. CDR3 sequence (DNA): TGTGCCAGCAGCTTAGGATCTGGGTACACAGACTATGGCTACACCTTC. This chain connects TRBV7-9 to TRBJ1-2; D call uncertain. CDR1 SEHNR and CDR2 FQNEAQ come from the germline V gene (reference sequence). The CDR3 sequence is 16 residues long. Trimming stripped 1 base from V and 3 bases from J, with 15 bases between.

V and J are TRBV6-1 and TRBJ2-5; tentatively, D is TRBD2 (6 bases). V shed 3 bases and J shed 5 bases, with 13 bases lying between them. The V gene's germline CDR1 is MNHNS and CDR2 SASEGT. The CDR3 runs 14 residues. CDR3 loop: CASSDGTGRETQYF. The CDR3 nucleotides read TGTGCCAGCAGTGACGGGACGGGGAGGGAGACCCAGTACTTC.

The chain is built from TRBV27 and TRBJ1-1; 8 nucleotides line up with TRBD1. Losses at the gene ends were 7 bases for V and 1 base for J; bases not matched to a gene: 8. The CDR3 is 15 amino acids. Germline V gene sequence: CDR1 MNHEY, CDR2 SMNVEV (reference sequence). This CDR3 is CASIRAGGGNTEAFF. The CDR3 DNA follows: TGTGCCAGCATTCGGGCAGGGGGCGGGAACACTGAAGCTTTCTTT.

V and J are TRBV29-1 and TRBJ2-7, with D possibly TRBD1 on 6 matching bases. This CDR3 contains 11 residues. V lost 7 bases to trimming and J lost 4 bases, with 11 bases between them. The V gene's germline CDR1 is SQVTM and CDR2 ANQGSEA. This chain's CDR3 is CSGVGAYEQYF. The CDR3 DNA reads as TGCAGCGGTGTGGGGGCTTACGAGCAGTACTTC.

This chain connects TRBV10-3 to TRBJ1-1; TRBD1 is a possible D gene (6 bases). Germline V gene data show CDR1 as ENHRY and CDR2 as SYGVKD. Trimming left V 2 bases short and J 5 bases short, with 12 bases between. The CDR3 has 14 amino acids. CDR3 sequence: CAISEDRGGTEAFF. The DNA of the CDR3 is TGTGCCATCAGTGAGGATAGGGGGGGGACTGAAGCTTTCTTT.

The rearrangement uses TRBV3-1 (or the pseudogene TRBV3-2) and TRBJ1-1, with a tentative D call TRBD1 (5 bases). Germline V gives CDR1 LGHDT, CDR2 YNNKEL (reference sequence). The CDR3 loop spans 13 amino acids. V gave up 8 bases and J gave up 5 bases, with 15 bases separating them. The CDR3 DNA reads as TGTGCCAGCGTCCTTAGGGGCACGACTGAAGCTTTCTTT. Translation gives CASVLRGTTEAFF.

The chain recombines TRBV12-2 with TRBJ1-1; the DNA was not compared with TRBD1, the D call given in the table. TRBV12-2 is termed a pseudogene. The length of the CDR3 is 13 residues. The DNA of the CDR3 is TGTGCAAGTCGCTTAGACAGGAACACTGAAGCTTTCTTT. Encoded protein: CASRLDRNTEAFF.

The chain couples TRBV5-1 to TRBJ1-2; no reliable D call. Per germline, CDR1 SGHRS and CDR2 YFSETQ. V was shortened by 0 bases and J by 8 bases, with 17 bases between the two germline ends. CDR3 length: 15 amino acids. The DNA of the CDR3 is TGCGCCAGCAGCTTGGAGCGGGGTAGCGACGGGGGCTACACCTTC. Translating it yields CASSLERGSDGGYTF.

CDR3 sequence (DNA): TGTGCCAGCGAGGACACAAACAATGAGCAGTTCTTC. Protein: CASEDTNNEQFF. This chain joins TRBV2 and TRBJ2-1, with D possibly TRBD1 on 5 matching bases. Germline values: CDR1 SNHLY, CDR2 FYNNEI. The CDR3 loop spans 12 amino acids. Trimming shortened V by 8 bases and J by 5 bases, and 10 bases separated the two germline ends.

The chain recombines TRBV3-1 (or the pseudogene TRBV3-2) with TRBJ2-3; D unclear. Germline CDR1 reads LGHDT; CDR2 reads YNNKEL (reference sequence). CDR3 length equals 15 residues. The germline V and J ends were trimmed by 2 bases and 2 bases, with 11 bases remaining between them. The CDR3 coding sequence is TGTGCCAGCAGCCAACCGGGTGTTTACACAGATACGCAGTATTTT. Protein: CASSQPGVYTDTQYF.